What follows are 22 T cell receptor beta chains derived from one specimen sequenced in a study of OX40 agonist ivuxolimab in advanced cancers. Receptor libraries were prepared by the immunoSEQ multiplex PCR assay. Drawn from immuneACCESS, this table holds only the in-frame rearrangements with V and J called that TCRdb kept. Clones are partly lost; checked studies trace under half to an unresolved V gene and leave the rest unexplained. The sample yields about 73,000 clones; about 92% were counted once. Approximately 9.3% of the sample is taken by the ten largest. Here the sequenced sample was CD4+ or CD8+ T cells sorted from blood, taken in a trial of the OX40 agonist ivuxolimab. These receptors originate from an adult with an advanced solid tumor such as melanoma, head and neck, liver or kidney cancer.

The genes are TRBV19 and TRBJ1-1, with a possible D match to TRBD1 (5 bases). Trimming removed 7 bases from V and 7 bases from J, with 16 bases in between. Looked up from germline, CDR1 is LNHDA and CDR2 is SQIVND (reference sequence). This CDR3 contains 13 residues. The DNA for the CDR3 is TGTGCCAGTACCGTTAGCAGGGCGGGTGAAGCTTTCTTT. Translating gives CASTVSRAGEAFF.

The V call is TRBV5-5, the J call TRBJ1-2; 8 bases map to TRBD1. The CDR3 sequence is 15 residues long. Germline values: CDR1 SGHKS, CDR2 YYEKEE (reference sequence). V trimming: 2 bases; J trimming: 5 bases; junction bases outside the gene matches: 8. The CDR3 sequence is CASSLGTGGGYGYTF. In DNA, the CDR3 is TGTGCCAGCAGCTTAGGGACAGGCGGCGGATATGGCTACACCTTC.

This chain uses TRBV5-6 with TRBJ1-1, with no clear D. The CDR3 length is 13 residues. The V end was cut by 4 bases, the J end by 0 bases, with 7 bases between. Looked up from germline, CDR1 is SGHDT and CDR2 is YYEEEE. The CDR3 is CASSPAVNTEAFF. The CDR3 DNA is TGTGCCAGCAGCCCCGCAGTGAACACTGAAGCTTTCTTT.

This clone has a handful of counts. The chain uses TRBV7-8 and TRBJ1-1; maybe TRBD1 (5 bases). The CDR3 consists of 13 residues. Deletions cut 5 bases from V and 5 bases from J, with 12 bases between. Germline V gene sequence: CDR1 SGHVS, CDR2 FQNEAQ. The CDR3 loop is CASSPGWGTEAFF. In nucleotides, the CDR3 is TGTGCCAGCAGCCCCGGGTGGGGGACTGAAGCTTTCTTT.

This clone showed up just a few times. The chain has TRBV6-4 and TRBJ1-3; D is possibly TRBD1 (5 bases). There are 13 residues in the CDR3. Germline V lookup: CDR1 MRHNA, CDR2 SNTAGT. The ends were cut back, 3 bases at V and 2 bases at J, with 5 bases in the middle. The CDR3: CASSEGAGNTIYF. In nucleotides, the CDR3 is TGTGCCAGCAGTGAGGGGGCTGGAAACACCATATATTTT.

The chain joins TRBV2 to TRBJ2-7, with D perhaps TRBD1 or TRBD2 (5 bases each). The length of the CDR3 is 13 residues. The germline V gene has CDR1 SNHLY and CDR2 FYNNEI. Trimming stripped 4 bases from V and 2 bases from J, with 9 bases between. The CDR3 DNA is TGTGCCAGCAGTGGGGGGTCCACCTACGAGCAGTACTTC. Amino acid sequence: CASSGGSTYEQYF.

Concerning this clone itself: The sample carries other DNA sequences with the same CDR3. This rearrangement joins TRBV27 to TRBJ2-1, with 8 bases lining up with TRBD2. This CDR3 region has 15 residues. The trim removed 6 bases at V and 9 bases at J, leaving 13 bases unmatched. Germline CDR1 is MNHEY and CDR2 is SMNVEV (reference sequence). DNA of the CDR3: TGTGCCAGCAGACAAGGCGCGGGGGGTGTAGGTGAGCAGTTCTTC. Residues: CASRQGAGGVGEQFF.

V usage is TRBV9 and J usage is TRBJ2-1; 9 bases fit TRBD2. The CDR3 runs 16 residues. Per germline, CDR1 SGDLS and CDR2 YYNGEE. J lost 4 bases, V lost 3 bases, and 8 bases had no gene match. CDR3 amino acids: CASSAAGRGGYNEQFF. The CDR3, as DNA: TGTGCCAGCAGCGCCGCGGGGCGGGGGGGTTACAATGAGCAGTTCTTC.

The genes are TRBV4-2 and TRBJ2-1, with D perhaps matching TRBD2 (5 bases). Germline V gene lookup returns CDR1 LGHNA and CDR2 YNFKEQ. The CDR3 runs to 16 residues. V lost 3 bases and J lost 5, with 17 bases in between. The CDR3 nucleotides are TGTGCCAGCAGCCATACTACGGGGTCGTGGGACAATGAGCAGTTCTTC. It specifies CASSHTTGSWDNEQFF.

This clone was found once. V usage is TRBV6-6 and J usage is TRBJ1-6, with unresolved D. Germline V gene lookup returns CDR1 MNHNY and CDR2 SVGAGI (reference sequence). The CDR3 spans 13 residues. V gave up 0 bases and J gave up 5 bases, with 2 bases separating them. The CDR3 loop is CASSYSDNSPLHF. For the CDR3, the DNA is TGTGCCAGCAGTTACTCGGATAATTCACCCCTCCACTTT.

The chain joins TRBV19 to TRBJ2-2; D gene ambiguous. Germline V CDR1 and CDR2: LNHDA, SQIVND (reference sequence). Trimming left V 10 bases short and J 6 bases short, with 12 bases between. This CDR3 has 12 residues. This CDR3 is CATFRTSGELFF. CDR3 nucleotides: TGTGCCACCTTTAGGACCTCCGGGGAGCTGTTTTTT.

The rearrangement joins TRBV5-1 to TRBJ1-3, with no clear D. In germline, CDR1 is SGHRS, CDR2 YFSETQ. The CDR3 spans 16 residues. With 0 bases removed from V and 0 bases from J, the gap between germline ends came to 10 bases. CDR3 in amino acids: CASSLAKGLSGNTIYF. Here the CDR3 DNA reads TGCGCCAGCAGCTTGGCCAAAGGCCTCTCTGGAAACACCATATATTTT.

The chain combines TRBV7-6 with TRBJ1-1; no clear D. Germline assignment: CDR1 SGHVS and CDR2 FNYEAQ. Trimming shortened V by 5 bases and J by 7 bases, and 14 bases separated the two germline ends. The CDR3 is 13 residues long. CDR3: CASSPLDWGEAFF. The DNA of the CDR3 is TGTGCCAGCAGCCCCCTTGACTGGGGTGAAGCTTTCTTT. Based on the CDR3 plus reference TRBV7-6 and TRBJ1-1, the full variable domain is GAGVSQSPRYKVTKRGQDVALRCDPISGHVSLYWYRQALGQGPEFLTYFNYEAQQDKSGLPNDRFSAERPEGSISTLTIQRTEQRDSAMYRCASSPLDWGEAFFGQGTRLTVV.

V and J are TRBV15 and TRBJ2-7; D remains ambiguous. The CDR3 extends over 16 amino acids. Germline CDR1 reads LNHNV; CDR2 reads YYDKDF (reference sequence). The V end was cut by 4 bases, the J end by 0 bases, with 16 bases between. DNA for the CDR3: TGTGCCACCAGCACCGACGTGATTACGAGCTCCTACGAGCAGTACTTC. This encodes CATSTDVITSSYEQYF. The entire variable domain, with the rest obtained from reference TRBV15 and TRBJ2-7, is as follows: DAMVIQNPRYQVTQFGKPVTLSCSQTLNHNVMYWYQQKSSQAPKLLFHYYDKDFNNEADTPDNFQSRRPNTSFCFLDIRSPGLGDTAMYLCATSTDVITSSYEQYFGPGTRLTVT.

V and J are TRBV9 and TRBJ1-6; D perhaps matches TRBD1 (6 bases). Per the germline V gene, CDR1 is SGDLS and CDR2 is YYNGEE. Between the trimmed V and J ends, which lost 3 bases and 7 bases, there was a span of 17 bases. The CDR3 totals 16 residues. CDR3 amino acids: CASSAWGDTQNSPLHF. The CDR3 DNA is TGTGCCAGCAGCGCCTGGGGGGACACCCAAAATTCACCCCTCCACTTT.

The V call is TRBV4-3, the J call TRBJ2-1, with 8 bases lining up with TRBD2. The V gene end was trimmed by 0 bases and the J gene end by 0 bases; junction bases not matched to a gene: 7. CDR1 is LGHNA and CDR2 is YSLEER in the germline V gene. The CDR3 loop spans 18 amino acids. CDR3 in DNA: TGCGCCAGCAGCCAAGAACCAGTAAGCGGGAGCTCCTACAATGAGCAGTTCTTC. It specifies CASSQEPVSGSSYNEQFF.

The rearrangement links TRBV7-9 to TRBJ2-2; D tentatively reads TRBD1 or TRBD2 (5 bases each). This CDR3 is 14 amino acids long. Trimming shortened V by 5 bases and J by 3 bases, and 10 bases separated the two germline ends. CDR1 is SEHNR and CDR2 is FQNEAQ in the germline V gene (reference sequence). The CDR3 is CASSRDLYTGELFF. The CDR3 nucleotides read TGTGCCAGCAGCCGGGACCTATACACCGGGGAGCTGTTTTTT.

This sequence joins TRBV4-1 and TRBJ2-7; 7 bases match TRBD2. The germline V gene has CDR1 MGHRA and CDR2 YSYEKL. J lost 4 bases, V lost 0 bases, and 18 bases had no gene match. The CDR3 length is 19 residues. The chain's CDR3 is CASSQDEISGGYHPYEQYF. CDR3 sequence (DNA): TGCGCCAGCAGCCAAGATGAGATCTCGGGAGGCTACCACCCTTACGAGCAGTACTTC.

The J gene is TRBJ2-7, the V gene TRBV4-1, with no clear D. This CDR3 is 16 amino acids long. CDR1 MGHRA and CDR2 YSYEKL come from the germline V gene. The V and J ends lost 1 base and 4 bases respectively, with 17 bases between them. The CDR3 coding sequence is TGCGCCAGCAGCCAAGTAGCCTTGTCCGAAGGTTACGAGCAGTACTTC. This codes for CASSQVALSEGYEQYF.

This chain links TRBV2 with TRBJ2-1, with 7 bases identical to TRBD2. Trimming took 11 bases from V and 7 from J; bases not matched to a gene: 14. The CDR3 contains 14 residues. Germline V lookup: CDR1 SNHLY, CDR2 FYNNEI. The CDR3 DNA is TGTGCCGCCCCCCAAGCGGGGCTTGGAAATGAGCAGTTCTTC. Amino acids: CAAPQAGLGNEQFF.

The chain joins TRBV7-8 to TRBJ1-5; D is uncertain. Deletions cut 3 bases from V and 0 bases from J, with 9 bases between. CDR3 length equals 15 residues. The germline gives CDR1 SGHVS, CDR2 FQNEAQ. CDR3 loop: CASSLVQVSNQPQHF. DNA of the CDR3: TGTGCCAGCAGCTTGGTCCAGGTTAGCAATCAGCCCCAGCATTTT.

This chain joins TRBV29-1 and TRBJ2-1; 9 bases fit TRBD1. V dropped 3 bases and J dropped 10; count of bases not matched to a gene: 13. This CDR3 contains 15 residues. The germline V gene encodes CDR1 SQVTM and CDR2 ANQGSEA. DNA of the CDR3: TGCAGCGTTGAGGGAACAGGGGGCTGGGGGCTCGAGCAGTTCTTC. This gives the protein CSVEGTGGWGLEQFF.